One and the same sample provided the 5 T cell receptor beta chains below, sequenced in a study of blood T cells in healthy people across ages. PCR was performed a second time for about 7 to 11 cycles using a sample-barcoded 5' primer and a J-beta primer mix. TCRdb fed the 5' RACE reads into MiXCR, producing one record per CDR3 protein. The profile shows some 940,000 distinct CDR3 sequences, roughly 29% of them singletons. This sample also belongs to another study, concerning T cells of mothers and their children.

What was sequenced was blood. All receptors come from a woman in her 40s in good health.

This clonotype was recorded many times. V is TRBV7-9 and J is TRBJ2-1; TRBD2 is a possible D gene (6 bases). The CDR3 extends over 17 amino acids. Between the trimmed V and J ends, which lost 5 bases and 1 base, there was a span of 18 bases. Germline V lookup: CDR1 SEHNR, CDR2 FQNEAQ (reference sequence). The CDR3 bases are TGTGCCAGCAGCACCCTATTAGCCGCGGGGTCCTACAATGAGCAGTTCTTC. Translated: CASSTLLAAGSYNEQFF.

This clonotype was seen ten or more times. This rearrangement joins TRBV6-7 to TRBJ2-3, with 12 nucleotides matching TRBD2. TRBV6-7 is marked as an open reading frame, function uncertain. Trimming removed 5 bases from V and 6 bases from J; junction bases left unmatched: 15. CDR3 length: 18 residues. The CDR3 sequence: CASSHITRLAGASDTQYF. The CDR3 DNA follows: TGTGCCAGCAGTCATATAACAAGACTAGCGGGGGCCTCGGATACGCAGTATTTT.

This clonotype was observed at least ten times. This chain connects TRBV20-1 to TRBJ2-7, with D possibly being TRBD2 (7 bases). V dropped 5 bases and J dropped 3 bases, with 17 bases sitting between them. Germline loops: CDR1 DFQATT, CDR2 SNEGSKA (reference sequence). The CDR3 is 14 residues long. In DNA, the CDR3 is TGCAGTGCTGAGGGGGGTCTAGCGGACTACGAGCAGTACTTC. Protein: CSAEGGLADYEQYF.

This clonotype was counted at least ten times. The J gene is TRBJ1-5, the V gene TRBV15; D unclear. CDR1 is LNHNV and CDR2 is YYDKDF in the germline V gene (reference sequence). This CDR3 spans 13 amino acids. Trimming left V 0 bases short and J 5 bases short, with 5 bases between. The CDR3 sequence is CATSRDSYQPQHF. CDR3 bases: TGTGCCACCAGCAGAGATTCATATCAGCCCCAGCATTTT.

This clonotype has more than one count but fewer than ten. This chain connects TRBV3-1 to TRBJ2-7; no clear D gene. V was shortened by 4 bases and J by 7 bases, with 23 bases between the two germline ends. Looked up from germline, CDR1 is LGHDT and CDR2 is YNNKEL (reference sequence). There are 16 residues in the CDR3. The CDR3 loop reads CASSPSSASMIREQYF. Here the CDR3 DNA reads TGTGCCAGCAGCCCCTCCTCGGCTAGTATGATACGGGAGCAGTACTTC.